The next 20 T cell receptor beta chains were all read from a single sample in a study of T cells expressing NK-cell markers. TCRdb reanalyzed the 5' RACE reads and collapses them to one entry per CDR3 protein, without DNA. The table counts 200,000 to 300,000 distinct CDR3 sequences; more than 3.5% lies in the top ten. The sequenced sample consisted of blood T cells: a sorted CD56 or NKG2C T cell subset, CD4+ or CD8+ T cells, or bulk PBMC T cells (not recorded which). Source of these receptors: a woman between 18 and 75 years old in good health.

The V call is TRBV20-1, the J call TRBJ2-3; TCRdb proposes TRBD2, but this gene call is untestable without DNA. CDR3 length: 19 amino acids. Germline V gene data show CDR1 as DFQATT and CDR2 as SNEGSKA (reference sequence). The CDR3 sequence: CSARGQSPGLAAYLDTQYF.

CDR3 protein: CSATGGADTQYF. The V call is TRBV20-1, the J call TRBJ2-3. The CDR3 is 12 residues long. CDR1 DFQATT and CDR2 SNEGSKA come from the germline V gene (reference sequence).

The gene calls are TRBV7-2 and TRBJ2-3. The germline CDR1 and CDR2 sequences are SGHTA and FQGNSA. This CDR3 contains 13 residues. CDR3 amino acids: CASSSYSTDTQYF.

This chain uses TRBV7-2 with TRBJ1-4; TCRdb proposes TRBD1, but this gene call is untestable without DNA. The germline CDR1 and CDR2 sequences are SGHTA and FQGNSA. This CDR3 comprises 15 residues. The CDR3 loop is CASSLNRATNEKLFF.

The rearrangement links TRBV9 to TRBJ2-3; checking the TCRdb D call of TRBD1 is not possible without DNA. The CDR3 runs 19 residues. The V gene's germline CDR1 is SGDLS and CDR2 YYNGEE. The CDR3 protein is CASSVAPPGTGGSTDTQYF.

The chain combines TRBV20-1 with TRBJ2-7. The CDR3 covers 15 residues. CDR1 and CDR2 (germline): DFQATT, SNEGSKA (reference sequence). The CDR3 loop is CSARDPAGYSYEQYF.

V and J are TRBV18 and TRBJ1-2; TCRdb proposes TRBD1, but this gene call is untestable without DNA. The V gene's germline CDR1 is KGHSH and CDR2 LQKENI. CDR3 length: 15 amino acids. CDR3 in amino acids: CASSPLPGTGVGYTF.

This chain links TRBV20-1 with TRBJ1-2; the D call from TCRdb, TRBD1, cannot be confirmed without DNA. The CDR3 runs to 14 residues. The germline CDR1 and CDR2 sequences are DFQATT and SNEGSKA (reference sequence). The CDR3 region is CSAASGAAANGYTF.

The gene calls are TRBV30 and TRBJ2-3; TCRdb calls TRBD1, which cannot be checked without DNA. The CDR3 totals 16 residues. Per germline, CDR1 GTSNPN and CDR2 SVGIG (reference sequence). This CDR3 is CAWTPLGQTSTDTQYF.

The V and J genes are TRBV7-9 and TRBJ1-3; no DNA is available, so the TRBD1 call from TCRdb remains unchecked. The CDR3 is 13 amino acids. Germline assignment: CDR1 SEHNR and CDR2 FQNEAQ (reference sequence). CDR3 protein: CASGPQGFDTIYF. The full variable domain, rest sourced from reference TRBV7-9 and TRBJ1-3, is DTGVSQNPRHKITKRGQNVTFRCDPISEHNRLYWYRQTLGQGPEFLTYFQNEAQLEKSRLLSDRFSAERPKGSFSTLEIQRTEQGDSAMYLCASGPQGFDTIYFGEGSWLTVV.

The CDR3 region is CASSLGGEGSEAFF. This chain connects TRBV5-1 to TRBJ1-1; TCRdb outputs TRBD1, but without DNA this stays unchecked. The V gene's germline CDR1 is SGHRS and CDR2 YFSETQ. This CDR3 has 14 amino acids.

The chain recombines TRBV5-1 with TRBJ2-7; without DNA, the TCRdb call of TRBD2 cannot be checked. CDR3 size: 15 residues. Germline values: CDR1 SGHRS, CDR2 YFSETQ. The CDR3 here is CASSGLAGGSTEQYF.

The genes are TRBV12-3 or TRBV12-4 and TRBJ2-7; TCRdb names TRBD1, which stays unverified in the absence of DNA. The CDR3 extends over 14 amino acids. The CDR3 region is CASTSDRPPYEQYF.

V is TRBV29-1 and J is TRBJ1-5; TCRdb selects TRBD1, and the lack of DNA leaves this call unchecked. The CDR3 is 14 amino acids. CDR1 SQVTM and CDR2 ANQGSEA come from the germline V gene. The CDR3 is CSALTGGWNQPQHF.

CDR3 in amino acids: CASSMGGSYNEQFF. V is TRBV6-2 or TRBV6-3 and J is TRBJ2-1; TCRdb's D call, TRBD1, is unchecked because there is no DNA. Germline CDR1 is MNHEY and CDR2 is SVGEGT. CDR3 length: 14 amino acids.

This chain connects TRBV14 to TRBJ2-1. The CDR3 contains 13 residues. CDR1 is SGHDN, CDR2 FVKESK, per germline. CDR3 protein: CASSRDYKNEQFF.

The rearrangement uses TRBV7-9 and TRBJ2-1; TCRdb outputs TRBD1, but without DNA this stays unchecked. In germline, CDR1 is SEHNR, CDR2 FQNEAQ (reference sequence). This CDR3 contains 15 residues. CDR3 sequence reads: CASSSRPGSYNEQFF.

CDR3 protein: CSVGQGIEQYF. The chain joins TRBV29-1 to TRBJ2-7; TCRdb designates TRBD1, a call that cannot be tested without DNA. Germline-derived CDR1 and CDR2 are SQVTM and ANQGSEA. The CDR3 has 11 amino acids.

The chain joins TRBV21-1 to TRBJ2-7. TRBV21-1 is given as a pseudogene. CDR3 length: 16 residues. The CDR3 region is CASSKVNYRVSYEQYF.

This chain uses TRBV12-3 or TRBV12-4 with TRBJ2-7; TCRdb's assignment of TRBD1 cannot be checked, as there is no DNA. This CDR3 region has 12 residues. Here the CDR3 reads CASTRTGYEQYF.